This T cell receptor (beta chain) came from a study of monozygotic twins with inflammatory bowel disease (dated by TCRdb to about 2019). For context, the study as a whole: In total, approximately 28 monozygotic twin pairs made up the full study: 19 Danish pairs, all IBD-discordant, plus nine German pairs, of which four were IBD-concordant and five were IBD-discordant. The search for disease-associated traits relied mainly on comparing, within discordant pairs, IBD patients with their genetically identical healthy co-twins. Each individual had, on average, about 151 000 unique TCRalpha sequences and 181 000 unique TCRbeta sequences available for analysis.

Regarding this clonotype: There is no known antigen for this receptor.

From each donor, a roughly 2.4 ml peripheral blood sample was collected into PAXgene tubes and kept at -80 degrees C. Without any T cell sorting, total RNA was extracted from whole blood using the PAXgene blood miRNA kit on an automated QIAcube. Peripheral blood from monozygotic twin pairs who were concordant or discordant for inflammatory bowel disease underwent deep TCRalpha and TCRbeta repertoire profiling using unique molecular barcoding. Smoking habits were recorded for all twin pairs, and each individual was classified as a current, former or never smoker. What the study reported, not specific to this receptor: Concordant and discordant twins showed no difference in repertoire similarity, possibly because of limited statistical power. TCRbeta repertoire diversity, by inverse Simpson index, was decreased in IBD patients compared with their healthy co-twins. Because patients were on differing immunosuppressive treatments, the repertoires may have picked up extra background noise and inter-individual variability. The analysis was unable to tell different T cell subtypes apart. The results gave no support for a single strong signal or clonotype linked to IBD. Compared with healthy twins, IBD patients had fewer clonotypes in common with other individuals, a difference most pronounced in patients showing signs of disease activity.

Libraries were made using 5' RACE. For each TCR library, about 4,000 ng of total RNA was used. For each sample, cDNA synthesis was carried out in eight separate reactions using SMARTScribe reverse transcriptase. During cDNA synthesis, template switching was used to introduce unique molecular identifiers that contained a 6-nucleotide sample barcode. TCRalpha and TCRbeta cDNA was amplified in two nested PCRs of 16 and 9 cycles, and bead purification was carried out after each PCR. Before amplification, the cDNA was both treated with uracil DNA-glycosylase and purified with the QIAquick PCR purification kit. The second PCR added Illumina TruSeq-compatible adapters along with sample-specific barcodes. TapeStation and Qubit were used to check library quality and concentration, and about 5.2 ng of each library went into the pool. Sequencing of pooled libraries was carried out on an Illumina HiSeq2500 single-index Rapid Run using 2 x 100 bp reads and custom sequencing primers. The paper's processing steps were these. MiGEC version 1.2.6 was used for UMI-based consensus assembly to correct PCR and sequencing errors. MiXCR version 2.1.1 handled V(D)J alignment, clonotype assembly and CDR3 extraction. Normalisation of gene usage, clonotype sharing and MAIT/NKT TCR abundance was achieved by analysing the top 1000, 10 000 and 20 000 clonotypes per sample. After downsampling to 27 000 UMIs, diversity was calculated as the inverse Simpson index using the vegan R package. Paired Mann-Whitney U tests were applied to discordant twin pairs, and Benjamini-Hochberg correction was used for multiple testing. TCRdb reprocessed the reads into one record per CDR3 protein sequence, lacking DNA. None of the V and J calls come from the authors' own analysis; TCRdb made them. The table kept for this sample lists approximately 140,000 distinct CDR3 sequences. 2% to 3% of the sample is taken by the ten largest.

This receptor was obtained from a human donor with ulcerative colitis or Crohn's disease, or a healthy co-twin of an affected twin (not recorded which). Sequencing was done on a sample of blood.

The CDR3 corresponds to CASSLGTPGQFSDTQYF. The sequence links TRBV5-4 to TRBJ2-3; as DNA is missing, the TRBD1 call by TCRdb cannot be tested. The CDR3 starts with the cysteine, ends with the phenylalanine, and has 17 residues. The coding DNA is unavailable. The germline V gene (reference sequence) supplies CDR1 SGHNT and CDR2 YYREEE.